This T cell receptor beta chain was profiled in a study of HIV-infected children after antiretroviral therapy interruption. The wider study: Children were on planned treatment interruption or continuous treatment.

This clonotype has only a few counts. Its antigen is currently unknown. General study findings and limits: The Gini coefficient of naive CD4+ repertoires rose, returning to baseline by 3 years. After treatment interruption started, naive CD4+ CDR3 overlap across time points dropped.

The treatment is: PENTA 11 planned treatment interruption arm or continuous ART arm. Samples needed at least 5 million viable cryopreserved PBMCs. V was pared by 4 bases and J by 0 bases, with 5 bases between. Looked up from germline, CDR1 is SGHRS and CDR2 is YFSETQ. The CDR3 covers 12 residues. Unique molecular identifiers were included in an RNA-based 3' RACE TCR library. TCRdb re-called the 3' RACE reads with MiXCR, one entry per CDR3 protein. The profile shows approximately 96,000 distinct CDR3 sequences, around 6.9% of them singletons. The sequence derives from a pool of human donors with HIV. The sample was CD45RA+ CD4+ T cells from PBMCs, pooled from several time points, taken from a donor given antiretroviral therapy, either interrupted or continuous. Subset here: naive CD4+ CD45RA+ CD45RO- T cells. V and J are TRBV5-1 and TRBJ2-7, with D uncertain. This chain's CDR3 is CASSGDSYEQYF. The CDR3 DNA reads as TGCGCCAGCAGCGGCGACTCCTACGAGCAGTACTTC.